This T cell receptor beta chain was identified during a study of long-term antiretroviral therapy in people with HIV. Across the study: The oldest samples precede the 2015 immediate-ART recommendation by about a decade. The study, taken as a whole, reports: Whereas controls had wider CDR3 length ranges, HIV repertoires had narrower ones.

Germline CDR1 MNHEY, CDR2 SVGAGI. V lost 6 bases and J lost 8; bases outside the gene matches: 10. The CDR3 runs to 14 residues. Survey-level resolution applied to immunoSEQ assay v3.0. It was roughly 40,000-55,000 T-cell genomes per sample that sequencing targeted. Libraries were prepared by immunoSEQ multiplex PCR; TCRdb keeps only in-frame clonotypes and omits some of them. The table has approximately 11,000 clones, 84% seen once; the top ten hold over 20%. This clone was detected only a few times. Its antigen is not identified. This rearrangement joins TRBV6-5 to TRBJ1-5, with 7 nucleotides matching TRBD1. The sample consisted of unsorted PBMCs, taken about 7 years after starting antiretroviral therapy. The sequence derives from a man in his fifties with HIV. CDR3 protein: CASRWTGSDEPQHF. The CDR3 DNA reads as TGTGCCAGCAGATGGACAGGCAGTGATGAGCCCCAGCATTTT.